What follows is one T cell receptor beta chain and its context. Data came from immunoSEQ multiplex PCR; TCRdb stores just in-frame clones and leaves some out. The sample yields 65,000 to 90,000 clones, 85% to 95% seen once. The entry originates in a study of T cell changes during pregnancy in multiple sclerosis. From germline, CDR1 is SGHVS and CDR2 FNYEAQ. The V end was cut by 5 bases, the J end by 4 bases, with 11 bases between. CDR3 length equals 13 residues. Specimen: peripheral blood, collected in the third trimester of pregnancy. This rearrangement joins TRBV7-6 to TRBJ2-5; maybe TRBD1 (6 bases). This sequence was found in a female donor in good health, enrolled as a control in a pregnancy study. CDR3 nucleotides: TGTGCCAGCAGCCAGGGACAAGGAGAGACCCAGTACTTC. Protein sequence: CASSQGQGETQYF.